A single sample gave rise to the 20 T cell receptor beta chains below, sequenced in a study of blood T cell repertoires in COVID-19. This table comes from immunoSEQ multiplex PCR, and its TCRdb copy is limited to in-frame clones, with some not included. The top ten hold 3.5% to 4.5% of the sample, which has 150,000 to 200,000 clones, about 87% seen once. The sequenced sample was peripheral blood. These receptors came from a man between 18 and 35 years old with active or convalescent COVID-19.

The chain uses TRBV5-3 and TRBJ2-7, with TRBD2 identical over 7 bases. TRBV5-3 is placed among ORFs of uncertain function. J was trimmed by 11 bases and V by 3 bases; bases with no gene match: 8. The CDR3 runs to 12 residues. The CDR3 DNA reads TGTGCCAGAAGCTCGGAGCGGGGCTACGAGTACTTC. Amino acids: CARSSERGYEYF.

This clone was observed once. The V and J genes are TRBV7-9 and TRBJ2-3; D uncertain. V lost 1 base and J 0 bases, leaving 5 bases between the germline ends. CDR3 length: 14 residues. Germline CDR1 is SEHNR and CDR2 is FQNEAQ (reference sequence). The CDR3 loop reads CASSLVGSTDTQYF. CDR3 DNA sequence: TGTGCCAGCAGCTTAGTCGGGAGCACAGATACGCAGTATTTT.

In DNA form, the CDR3 reads TGTGCCTGGAGTGCGGGGGGGACTAATGAAAAACTGTTTTTT. It is translated as CAWSAGGTNEKLFF. This chain uses TRBV30 with TRBJ1-4, with a weak D call TRBD1 (5 bases). CDR1 and CDR2 from the germline V gene are GTSNPN and SVGIG (reference sequence). The CDR3 loop spans 14 amino acids. V lost 1 base and J lost 2, with 8 bases in between.

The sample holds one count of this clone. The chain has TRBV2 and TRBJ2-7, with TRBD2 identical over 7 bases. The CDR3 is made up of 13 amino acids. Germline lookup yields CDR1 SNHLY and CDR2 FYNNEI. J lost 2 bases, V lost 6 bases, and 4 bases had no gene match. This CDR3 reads CASSASGPYEQYF. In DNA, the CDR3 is TGTGCCAGCAGCGCTAGCGGCCCCTACGAGCAGTACTTC.

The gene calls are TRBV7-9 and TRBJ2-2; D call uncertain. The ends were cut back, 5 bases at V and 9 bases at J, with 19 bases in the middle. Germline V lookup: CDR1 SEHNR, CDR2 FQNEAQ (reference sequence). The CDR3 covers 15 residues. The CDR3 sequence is CASSALPFEIRELFF. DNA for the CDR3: TGTGCCAGCAGCGCGCTACCCTTTGAGATCCGGGAGCTGTTTTTT.

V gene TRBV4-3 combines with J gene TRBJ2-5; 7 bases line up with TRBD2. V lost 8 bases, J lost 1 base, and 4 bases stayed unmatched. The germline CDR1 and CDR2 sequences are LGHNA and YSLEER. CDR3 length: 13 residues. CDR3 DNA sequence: TGCGCCAGCCGGGGGGTACCCCAAGAGACCCAGTACTTC. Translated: CASRGVPQETQYF.

The CDR3 DNA reads as TGTGCCAGTAGTTCTGGAGCGGGAGGGACCAAGACGGAGACCCAGTACTTC. This translates into CASSSGAGGTKTETQYF. The chain links TRBV19 to TRBJ2-5, with 10 bases fitting TRBD2. The CDR3 covers 17 residues. CDR1 and CDR2 from the germline V gene are LNHDA and SQIVND (reference sequence). Trimming at V came to 5 bases and at J to 5 bases, leaving 14 bases not matched to a gene.

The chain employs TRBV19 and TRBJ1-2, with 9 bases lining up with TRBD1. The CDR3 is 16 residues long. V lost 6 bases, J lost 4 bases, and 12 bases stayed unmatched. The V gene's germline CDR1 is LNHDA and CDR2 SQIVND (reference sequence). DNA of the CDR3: TGTGCCAGTAGCCGCGACGCGGGACAGGGAGGCTATGGCTACACCTTC. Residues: CASSRDAGQGGYGYTF.

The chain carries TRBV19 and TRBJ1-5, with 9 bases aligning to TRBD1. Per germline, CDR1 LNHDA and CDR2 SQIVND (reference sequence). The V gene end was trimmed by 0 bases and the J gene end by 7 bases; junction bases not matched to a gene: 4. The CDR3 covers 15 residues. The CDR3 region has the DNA TGTGCCAGTAGTATAGAGGACAGGGGCTGGCAGCCCCAGCATTTT. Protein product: CASSIEDRGWQPQHF.

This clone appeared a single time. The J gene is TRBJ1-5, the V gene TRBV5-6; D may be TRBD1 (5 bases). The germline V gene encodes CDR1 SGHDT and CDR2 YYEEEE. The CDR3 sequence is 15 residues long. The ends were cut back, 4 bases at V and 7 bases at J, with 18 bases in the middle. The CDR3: CASSPRGIGLQPQHF. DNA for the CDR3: TGTGCCAGCAGCCCGCGGGGGATAGGACTCCAGCCCCAGCATTTT.

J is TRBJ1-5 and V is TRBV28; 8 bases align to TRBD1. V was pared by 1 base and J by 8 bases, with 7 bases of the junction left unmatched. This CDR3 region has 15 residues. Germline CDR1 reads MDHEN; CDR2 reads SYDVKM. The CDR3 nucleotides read TGTGCCAGCAGTTTATTCGCAGGGGGCTATGAGCCCCAGCATTTT. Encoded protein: CASSLFAGGYEPQHF.

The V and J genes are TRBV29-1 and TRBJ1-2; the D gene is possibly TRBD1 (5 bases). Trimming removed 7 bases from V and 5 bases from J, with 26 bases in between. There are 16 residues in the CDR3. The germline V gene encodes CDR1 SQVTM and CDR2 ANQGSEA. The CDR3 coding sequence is TGCAGCGCCAGGGTTTCGGCTTATCGAGAACCATATGGCTACACCTTC. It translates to CSARVSAYREPYGYTF.

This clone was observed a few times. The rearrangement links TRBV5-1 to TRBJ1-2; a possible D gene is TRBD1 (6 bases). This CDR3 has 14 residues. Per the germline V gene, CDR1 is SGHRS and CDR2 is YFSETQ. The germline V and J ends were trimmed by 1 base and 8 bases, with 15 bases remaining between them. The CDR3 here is CASSLFLGAVGYTF. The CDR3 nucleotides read TGCGCCAGCAGCTTGTTTCTGGGGGCGGTGGGCTACACCTTC.

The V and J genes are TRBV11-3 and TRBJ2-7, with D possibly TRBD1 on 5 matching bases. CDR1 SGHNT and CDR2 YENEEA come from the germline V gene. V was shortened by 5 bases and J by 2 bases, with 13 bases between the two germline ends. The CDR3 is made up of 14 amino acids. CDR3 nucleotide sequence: TGTGCCAGCAGCCCTCAGGACACAGCCTACGAGCAGTACTTC. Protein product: CASSPQDTAYEQYF.

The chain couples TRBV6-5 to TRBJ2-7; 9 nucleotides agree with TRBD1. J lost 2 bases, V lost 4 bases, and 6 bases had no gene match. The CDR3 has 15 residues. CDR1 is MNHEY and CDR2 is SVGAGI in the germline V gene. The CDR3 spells CASSSPRDRAYEQYF. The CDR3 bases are TGTGCCAGCAGTTCCCCACGGGACAGGGCCTACGAGCAGTACTTC.

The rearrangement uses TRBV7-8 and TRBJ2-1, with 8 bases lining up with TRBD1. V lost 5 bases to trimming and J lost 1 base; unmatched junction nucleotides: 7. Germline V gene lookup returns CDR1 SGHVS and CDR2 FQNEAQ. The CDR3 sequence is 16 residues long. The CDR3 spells CASSAQGAQSYNEQFF. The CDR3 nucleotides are TGTGCCAGCAGCGCCCAGGGGGCTCAGTCCTACAATGAGCAGTTCTTC.

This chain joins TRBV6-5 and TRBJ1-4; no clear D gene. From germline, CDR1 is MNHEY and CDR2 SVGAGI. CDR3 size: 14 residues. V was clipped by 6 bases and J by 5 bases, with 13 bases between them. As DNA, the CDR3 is TGTGCCAGCAGCTACAGAGATACGAATGAAAAACTGTTTTTT. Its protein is CASSYRDTNEKLFF.

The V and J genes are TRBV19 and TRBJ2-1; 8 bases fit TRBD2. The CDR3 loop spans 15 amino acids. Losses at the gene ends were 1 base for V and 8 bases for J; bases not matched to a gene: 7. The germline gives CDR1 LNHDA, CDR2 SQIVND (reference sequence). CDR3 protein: CASSIGAGVGDEQFF. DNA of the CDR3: TGTGCCAGTAGTATAGGAGCGGGAGTCGGGGATGAGCAGTTCTTC.

The CDR3 nucleotides are TGCGCCAGCAGCTTCCCAGAGGCGGGCGGGTTAAGCACAGATACGCAGTATTTT. Translation: CASSFPEAGGLSTDTQYF. J is TRBJ2-3 and V is TRBV5-1, with D possibly TRBD2 on 5 matching bases. The CDR3 consists of 18 residues. Trimming removed 2 bases from V and 0 bases from J, with 19 bases in between. Germline V lookup: CDR1 SGHRS, CDR2 YFSETQ. Full variable domain (rest looked up from reference TRBV5-1 and TRBJ2-3): KAGVTQTPRYLIKTRGQQVTLSCSPISGHRSVSWYQQTPGQGLQFLFEYFSETQRNKGNFPGRFSGRQFSNSRSEMNVSTLELGDSALYLCASSFPEAGGLSTDTQYFGPGTRLTVL.

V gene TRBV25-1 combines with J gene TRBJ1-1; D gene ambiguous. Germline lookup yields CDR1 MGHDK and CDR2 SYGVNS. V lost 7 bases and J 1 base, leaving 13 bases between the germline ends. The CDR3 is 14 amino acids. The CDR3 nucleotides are TGTGCCAGCACCCCAACAACCAGGAACACTGAAGCTTTCTTT. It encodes CASTPTTRNTEAFF. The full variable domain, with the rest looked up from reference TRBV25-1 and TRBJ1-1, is EADIYQTPRYLVIGTGKKITLECSQTMGHDKMYWYQQDPGMELHLIHYSYGVNSTEKGDLSSESTVSRIRTEHFPLTLESARPSHTSQYLCASTPTTRNTEAFFGQGTRLTVV.